The present T cell receptor (beta chain) was sequenced within a study of technical replicates of blood from a handful of donors. The CDR3 totals 12 residues. V gave up 5 bases and J gave up 5 bases, with 12 bases separating them. CDR1 is SQVTM and CDR2 is ANQGSEA in the germline V gene. Clones were sequenced by immunoSEQ multiplex PCR, and TCRdb holds only the in-frame ones, with some missing. This sample has some 77,000 clones, with about nine tenths found just once. The sequencing sample was made of T cells isolated from PBMCs. The TCR originated in a human donor in good health. V and J are TRBV29-1 and TRBJ1-2, with a weak D call TRBD1 (5 bases). CDR3: CSVHSGSYGYTF. DNA for the CDR3: TGCAGCGTTCATTCAGGGTCTTATGGCTACACCTTC.